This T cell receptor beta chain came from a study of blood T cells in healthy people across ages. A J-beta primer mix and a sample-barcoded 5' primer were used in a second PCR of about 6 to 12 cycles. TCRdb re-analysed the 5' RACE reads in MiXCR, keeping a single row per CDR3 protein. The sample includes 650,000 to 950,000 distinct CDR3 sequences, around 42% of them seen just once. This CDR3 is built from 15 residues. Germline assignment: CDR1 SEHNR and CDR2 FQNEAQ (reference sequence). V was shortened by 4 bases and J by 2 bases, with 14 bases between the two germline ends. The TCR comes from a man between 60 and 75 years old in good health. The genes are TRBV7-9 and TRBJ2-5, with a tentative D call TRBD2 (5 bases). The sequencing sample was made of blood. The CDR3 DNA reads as TGTGCCAGCAGCTCAGTGGTTAGAGGGCAAGAGACCCAGTACTTC. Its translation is CASSSVVRGQETQYF.